The following is a T cell receptor (beta chain) sequence with its context. The ends were cut back, 0 bases at V and 11 bases at J, with 13 bases in the middle. Germline-derived CDR1 and CDR2 are SEHNR and FQNEAQ (reference sequence). The CDR3 sequence is 13 residues long. This specimen belongs to a study of blood T cell repertoires in COVID-19. Study as a whole: Samples taken during acute and convalescent COVID-19 were collected in the United States, Italy and Spain. Sources were T cells, B-cell-depleted T cells, or PBMCs; the material itself was cDNA or gDNA.

Authors' data handling: Reference gene primer amplification in the assay estimated nucleated cell counts. Profiled with immunoSEQ multiplex PCR; TCRdb holds only in-frame clones, not every one. Clonal size and the V and J genes are those of that table, whereas D and trimming came from the DNA. The sample holds about 130,000 clones, about 80% seen once. The chain employs TRBV7-9 and TRBJ1-2; no clear D. The origin of this receptor is a man aged 55 to 69 with acute or convalescent COVID-19. Sequenced sample: peripheral blood. The chain's CDR3 is CASSLALGRSYTF. CDR3 DNA sequence: TGTGCCAGCAGCTTAGCGCTTGGGAGAAGTTACACCTTC.